These 21 T cell receptor beta chains originate from one sample sequenced in a study of early T cells in non-severe SARS-CoV-2 infection. MiXCR was run by TCRdb on the 5' RACE reads, yielding one entry per CDR3 protein. The data contain approximately 50,000 distinct CDR3 sequences, about 7.4% of them seen just once; the ten biggest clones take up roughly 5.9%. The specimen sequenced was whole blood. Every receptor here comes from an adult who was a healthcare worker with PCR-confirmed SARS-CoV-2 infection or an uninfected control (not recorded which).

This clonotype has at least ten counts. The chain employs TRBV28 and TRBJ2-7; a weak D match, TRBD1 (5 bases). Germline CDR1 MDHEN, CDR2 SYDVKM. V shed 5 bases and J shed 0 bases, with 14 bases lying between them. The CDR3 contains 15 residues. CDR3 nucleotide sequence: TGTGCCAGCAGTCAGACAGCTAAGAGCTCCTACGAGCAGTACTTC. This translates into CASSQTAKSSYEQYF.

The chain has TRBV5-4 and TRBJ2-5; D might be TRBD1 (5 bases). The V gene lost 0 bases and the J gene lost 4 bases, with 7 bases spanning the gap. Germline CDR1 reads SGHNT; CDR2 reads YYREEE (reference sequence). The length of the CDR3 is 13 residues. CDR3 region: CASSLATGETQYF. CDR3 in DNA: TGTGCCAGCAGCTTGGCTACAGGAGAGACCCAGTACTTC.

This clonotype was observed at least ten times. The chain employs TRBV5-6 and TRBJ2-3, with unresolved D. V shed 0 bases and J shed 2 bases, with 7 bases lying between them. Germline CDR1 reads SGHDT; CDR2 reads YYEEEE. The CDR3 sequence is 14 residues long. CDR3 protein: CASSLALDTDTQYF. CDR3 coding DNA: TGTGCCAGCAGCTTGGCCCTAGACACAGATACGCAGTATTTT.

Many counts were recorded for this clonotype. The chain links TRBV2 to TRBJ2-1; tentative D call: TRBD2 (5 bases). The V end lost 7 bases, the J end lost 0 bases, and 16 bases lay between the germline ends. This CDR3 has 16 amino acids. From germline, CDR1 is SNHLY and CDR2 FYNNEI. CDR3 sequence: CASNPVRAGSYNEQFF. The CDR3 nucleotides are TGTGCCAGCAACCCGGTGAGGGCGGGCTCCTACAATGAGCAGTTCTTC.

At least ten counts were recorded for this clonotype. The chain recombines TRBV28 with TRBJ1-4; no firm D call. CDR3 length: 14 residues. Trimming removed 6 bases from V and 8 bases from J, with 16 bases in between. CDR1 MDHEN and CDR2 SYDVKM come from the germline V gene. The CDR3 DNA follows: TGTGCCAGCAGACCTTTTAGGAGAGAGGAAAAACTGTTTTTT. It encodes CASRPFRREEKLFF. Based on the CDR3 plus reference TRBV28 and TRBJ1-4, the full variable domain is DVKVTQSSRYLVKRTGEKVFLECVQDMDHENMFWYRQDPGLGLRLIYFSYDVKMKEKGDIPEGYSVSREKKERFSLILESASTNQTSMYLCASRPFRREEKLFFGSGTQLSVL.

This clonotype has at least ten counts. The CDR3 DNA is TGTGCCAGCAGCTTAGGGCAGCTACTCAATCAGCCCCAGCATTTT. Amino acid sequence: CASSLGQLLNQPQHF. This rearrangement joins TRBV7-2 to TRBJ1-5, with D uncertain. CDR3 size: 15 residues. V lost 1 base and J lost 3, with 10 bases in between. The V gene's germline CDR1 is SGHTA and CDR2 FQGNSA.

In its sample, this clonotype was seen many times. The chain uses TRBV6-5 and TRBJ2-7; TRBD1 is a possible D gene (6 bases). This CDR3 contains 14 residues. V was cut by 5 bases and J by 3 bases, with 14 bases left in between. Germline V gene lookup returns CDR1 MNHEY and CDR2 SVGAGI. In DNA, the CDR3 is TGTGCCAGCAGTACACCAGACAGGTACTACGAGCAGTACTTC. As protein: CASSTPDRYYEQYF.

This clonotype was recorded many times. The gene calls are TRBV6-2 or TRBV6-3 and TRBJ2-7; no clear D gene. This CDR3 region has 11 residues. V was clipped by 0 bases and J by 7 bases, with 4 bases between them. CDR1 and CDR2 from the germline V gene are MNHEY and SVGEGT. CDR3 protein: CASSYSQEQYF. In DNA, the CDR3 is TGTGCCAGCAGTTACTCCCAAGAGCAGTACTTC.

In its sample, this clonotype was seen many times. J is TRBJ1-5 and V is TRBV18; 8 bases match TRBD1. The CDR3 contains 15 residues. The trim removed 6 bases at V and 5 bases at J, leaving 9 bases unmatched. Germline V gene data show CDR1 as KGHSH and CDR2 as LQKENI. The CDR3 DNA sequence: TGTGCCAGCTCCCCCCTCCACAGGGGGGATCAGCCCCAGCATTTT. Its protein is CASSPLHRGDQPQHF.

This clonotype was counted many times. This chain links TRBV11-2 with TRBJ2-1, with 14 bases aligning to TRBD2. Germline V gene data show CDR1 as SGHAT and CDR2 as FQNNGV. Germline trimming cut 1 base from V and 4 bases from J; bases unmatched to any gene: 3. The CDR3 extends over 17 amino acids. In nucleotides, the CDR3 is TGTGCCAGCAGCTTAGTGGGACTAGCGGGGGCGTACAATGAGCAGTTCTTC. Protein: CASSLVGLAGAYNEQFF.

This clonotype turned up a few times. This rearrangement joins TRBV15 to TRBJ2-2, with D possibly being TRBD2 (6 bases). This CDR3 has 13 residues. In germline, CDR1 is LNHNV, CDR2 YYDKDF (reference sequence). Trimming took off 0 bases at V and 7 bases at J, with 6 bases between the two ends. CDR3 in amino acids: CATSRDSGGELFF. CDR3 DNA: TGTGCCACCAGCAGAGATAGCGGCGGGGAGCTGTTTTTT.

This clonotype was counted a few times. The rearrangement links TRBV12-3 or TRBV12-4 to TRBJ2-3; 8 bases map to TRBD2. CDR3 length: 16 residues. J lost 5 bases, V lost 4 bases, and 11 bases had no gene match. The DNA for the CDR3 is TGTGCCAGCAGTTACAACCCCGGACTAGCCGGAGATACGCAGTATTTT. Encoded protein: CASSYNPGLAGDTQYF.

This clonotype was picked up many times. The chain has TRBV7-9 and TRBJ2-2; D unresolved. This CDR3 is built from 14 residues. V lost 0 bases and J 2 bases, leaving 4 bases between the germline ends. The germline V gene has CDR1 SEHNR and CDR2 FQNEAQ (reference sequence). Here the CDR3 reads CASSLASNTGELFF. CDR3 nucleotides: TGTGCCAGCAGCTTAGCGTCCAACACCGGGGAGCTGTTTTTT.

This clonotype was recorded many times. The chain is built from TRBV12-3 or TRBV12-4 and TRBJ1-2, with D uncertain. The V end was cut by 3 bases, the J end by 4 bases, with 12 bases between. The CDR3 is 14 residues long. In DNA, the CDR3 is TGTGCCAGCAGTTTGGCGGGGAAGGGCTATGGCTACACCTTC. Its protein product is CASSLAGKGYGYTF.

The CDR3 sequence: CASSESPSGGYEQYF. The CDR3 DNA sequence: TGCGCCAGCAGTGAGTCTCCGAGTGGGGGGTACGAGCAGTACTTC. This chain links TRBV10-1 with TRBJ2-7, with D possibly being TRBD2 (6 bases). The length of the CDR3 is 15 residues. CDR1 and CDR2 (germline): WNHNN, SYGVQD (reference sequence). V was clipped by 0 bases and J by 4 bases, with 13 bases between them.

The table lists this clonotype with many counts. This sequence joins TRBV6-5 and TRBJ1-2; 7 bases align to TRBD1. Unmatched junction bases numbered 4, after V lost 0 bases and J lost 6 bases. The germline gives CDR1 MNHEY, CDR2 SVGAGI. This CDR3 has 14 amino acids. CDR3 in DNA: TGTGCCAGCAGTTACTCGACAGGGAAGGATGGCTACACCTTC. This gives the protein CASSYSTGKDGYTF.

This clonotype was recorded many times. The chain is built from TRBV20-1 and TRBJ1-2; D may be TRBD1 (5 bases). Trimming removed 0 bases from V and 2 bases from J, with 10 bases in between. This CDR3 has 14 amino acids. Germline V gene sequence: CDR1 DFQATT, CDR2 SNEGSKA (reference sequence). The CDR3 coding sequence is TGCAGTGCTAGAGATACAAGGGGCAACTATGGCTACACCTTC. Its translation is CSARDTRGNYGYTF.

The chain has TRBV7-9 and TRBJ1-4; 9 nucleotides match TRBD1. The ends lost 4 bases at V and 8 bases at J; junction bases unmatched: 8. CDR1 SEHNR and CDR2 FQNEAQ come from the germline V gene (reference sequence). CDR3 length equals 15 residues. CDR3: CASSSGDREAEKLFF. The CDR3, as DNA: TGTGCCAGCAGCTCTGGGGACAGGGAGGCGGAAAAACTGTTTTTT.

This clonotype occurred many times. The chain links TRBV12-3 or TRBV12-4 to TRBJ1-1; 8 bases are a match to TRBD1. This CDR3 spans 15 amino acids. V dropped 6 bases and J dropped 0; count of bases not matched to a gene: 6. The CDR3 DNA reads as TGTGCCAGCAGCTCCCGGACAGGGATGAACACTGAAGCTTTCTTT. Translation: CASSSRTGMNTEAFF.

In this sample, this clonotype turned up many times. CDR3 amino acids: CASLFGGEETQYF. Written as DNA, the CDR3 is TGTGCCAGCCTATTTGGGGGGGAAGAGACCCAGTACTTC. This rearrangement joins TRBV13 to TRBJ2-5; TRBD2 matches at 7 bases. The CDR3 loop spans 13 amino acids. Germline CDR1 reads PRHDT; CDR2 reads FYEKMQ (reference sequence). Germline trimming cut 8 bases from V and 3 bases from J; bases unmatched to any gene: 6.

A few counts support this clonotype. This chain connects TRBV19 to TRBJ1-4, with no clear D. The CDR3 sequence is 16 residues long. Germline V lookup: CDR1 LNHDA, CDR2 SQIVND (reference sequence). V shed 4 bases and J shed 9 bases, with 21 bases lying between them. CDR3 loop: CASSSLSGRLMKKLFF. The CDR3 DNA is TGTGCCAGTAGTAGCCTTAGTGGGAGGTTGATGAAAAAACTGTTTTTT.